Included here is one TCR beta chain sequence, with context. This clone was found once. The specificity of this receptor is unknown. There are no base qualities to consult, and no much larger clone falls within one base. These data are taken from a study of shared clonotypes between healthy human individuals (dated by TCRdb to 2020 to 2021). Study-level background: A few men and two women, aged 18 to 49 years, made up the cohort. For each donor, CD4 naive and CD4 memory were each run on three plates, CD8 naive on two plates, and CD8 memory on one plate. Leukapheresis yielded between about 0.85 and 10 billion PBMCs per donor. Libraries were prepared and TCR repertoires were sequenced by different laboratories using diverse techniques, in order to increase sequencing depth and limit assay-specific biases. The study deeply sequenced blood TCR repertoires of about 5 healthy adults to estimate repertoire size and the extent of clonotype sharing between individuals. What the authors observed across the whole study: Because the study included a small number of donors, the genetic and exposure-history diversity represented was limited. Compared with non-shared clonotypes, the clonotypes found in all four sorted-subset donors had higher generation probabilities. Pairwise subsampling led to the expectation that sequencing depth would affect the degree of clonotype sharing among donors. Naive subsets generally had larger estimated clonotype richness than memory subsets. Sharing across a handful of donors was observed for 5% to 6.5% of naive CD4, over 3% of naive CD8, roughly 2.3% of memory CD4, and about 0.4% of memory CD8 clonotypes. Rarefaction of sorted-subset datasets indicated incomplete sequencing despite the large sequencing depth. Sampling was limited to blood, and TCR repertoires in tissue likely differ from TCR repertoires in blood.

Donors were healthy HIV-negative adults with no recently reported acute infections or vaccinations. All donors were Caucasian adults living in Nashville, Tennessee, USA. CD4+ T cells were enriched through magnetic negative selection, after which naive cells were positively selected on CD45RA and the remaining negative fraction served as the memory subset. Blood was collected by leukapheresis, and PBMCs were isolated by Ficoll-Histopaque density gradient centrifugation and then cryopreserved in liquid nitrogen vapor phase. Analytical flow cytometry was used to check the purity and quantity of each magnetically sorted T cell population. Genomic DNA was isolated from each sorted fraction and quantified by UV absorbance on a Nanodrop 2000c. Using the deep immunoSEQ assay, TCR CDR3 regions were amplified from genomic DNA by multiplex PCR. Genomic DNA extracted from each cell subset was distributed evenly over all wells of several immunoSEQ 96-well plates, and each plate served as one replicate. For sorted subsets, 200 to 250 ng of genomic DNA, equivalent to around 31,000 T cell genomes, went into each replicate PCR. The purified libraries were quantified using a Qubit 3.0 fluorometer, sized with a Bioanalyzer 2100, and then quantified again using the KAPA Library Quantification kit. Each immunoSEQ 96-well plate was sequenced on its own single-read 150-cycle Illumina NextSeq 550 flow cell. In the paper's pipeline: Because the immunoSEQ output held only junctional sequences and lacked quality scores, the filtering could not match the filtering applied to full-length reads. Sequences were annotated with PyIR, a Python wrapper for IgBLAST v1.9, and V/J genes and CDR3 were assigned using IMGT germline references. Reads were filtered out if the reads had weak V/J assignments (E-value above 1e-6), no CDR3, stop codons, out-of-frame junctions, or ambiguous translated residues. V3J clonotypes were defined as sequences sharing the same inferred V gene, J gene, and CDR3 amino acid sequence. Percentage overlap between repertoires was computed as shared unique clonotypes divided by the size of the smaller repertoire. Three approaches were used to assess repertoire richness: RTK rarefaction, the Chao1 estimator, and Recon v2.1 estimates of unobserved clonotypes. OLGA was used to compute generation probabilities for all TCRbeta clonotypes that the gDNA method yielded from a handful of donors. TCRdb limited this immuneACCESS table to in-frame rearrangements with V and J called. A share of clones is missing; checked studies link under half to unresolved V genes, and the rest is unexplained. V, J and clone size were drawn from that table, and D and trimming were deduced from the DNA. Counted in this sample were about 2.3 million clones; 90% to 95% of them appeared once. The ten largest clones represent around 0.4% of the sample.

Input material: naive CD4+ T cells from PBMCs. The intended sense of this specimen's cell subset or site label: CD45RA+ positively selected. This receptor was identified in a young man in good health. Some clones in this sample may be carry-over from other donors' samples.

The CDR3 here reads CSARDLTTQYF. The DNA sequence reads TGCAGTGCTAGAGATCTCACGACCCAGTACTTC. Recombination joined TRBV20-1 with TRBJ2-5; no confident D gene assignment can be made. Its CDR3 holds 11 amino acids, cysteine through phenylalanine. The kept DNA is CDR3 alone, 33 bases in frame from the first base. In the germline V gene (reference sequence), CDR1 corresponds to DFQATT and CDR2 to SNEGSKA. V is clipped by 0 bases and J by 7 bases, and the sequence between their germline boundaries is 6 bases long.